The entry below describes one T cell receptor beta chain. This sample is drawn from a study of T cells expressing NK-cell markers. TCRdb re-called the 5' RACE reads and catalogs CDR3 proteins one per entry, DNA excluded. In total, the table holds about 390,000 distinct CDR3 sequences. Per the germline V gene, CDR1 is DFQATT and CDR2 is SNEGSKA (reference sequence). The CDR3 sequence is 15 residues long. J is TRBJ2-1 and V is TRBV20-1; TCRdb's D call, TRBD2, is unchecked because there is no DNA. Sequenced sample: blood T cells: a sorted CD56 or NKG2C T cell subset, CD4+ or CD8+ T cells, or bulk PBMC T cells (not recorded which). The TCR originated in a woman in her fifties or sixties in good health. This chain's CDR3 is CSARDLLAGGVEQFF.